Below, 28 T cell receptor beta chains from the same sample are listed, as sequenced in a study of T cell responses to AZD1222 COVID-19 vaccine. Sequenced by immunoSEQ multiplex PCR; TCRdb stores in-frame clones only, minus some. The table shows about 120,000 clones, with around 89% occurring only once. The sample here was peripheral blood, taken on day 0 of AZD1222 vaccination. These receptors came from an adult in good health.

The V gene is TRBV6-5, the J gene TRBJ1-2, with D perhaps TRBD1 (6 bases). The germline CDR1 and CDR2 sequences are MNHEY and SVGAGI. V lost 5 bases and J lost 5, with 15 bases in between. The CDR3 spans 14 residues. CDR3 loop: CASSRGIRGYGYTF. DNA for the CDR3: TGTGCCAGCAGTCGAGGAATCAGGGGTTATGGCTACACCTTC.

In this sample, this clone turned up once. This sequence joins TRBV7-8 and TRBJ2-2; no clear D. Trimming cost V 0 bases and J 1 base, with 6 bases left between them. The CDR3 consists of 15 residues. The germline CDR1 and CDR2 sequences are SGHVS and FQNEAQ. CDR3 region: CASSLARGNTGELFF. The CDR3 DNA reads as TGTGCCAGCAGCTTAGCCAGAGGGAACACCGGGGAGCTGTTTTTT.

V and J are TRBV4-2 and TRBJ2-5, with 10 positions matching TRBD2. From germline, CDR1 is LGHNA and CDR2 YNFKEQ. CDR3 length equals 16 residues. V lost 1 base to trimming and J lost 1 base; unmatched junction nucleotides: 3. The CDR3 nucleotides are TGTGCCAGCAGCCAAGCAAGCGGGGGGGTCCAAGAGACCCAGTACTTC. This codes for CASSQASGGVQETQYF.

The rearrangement joins TRBV19 to TRBJ2-7, with D perhaps matching TRBD1 (6 bases). The CDR3 extends over 13 amino acids. Germline V CDR1 and CDR2: LNHDA, SQIVND (reference sequence). V was pared by 9 bases and J by 3 bases, with 15 bases between. CDR3 sequence (DNA): TGTGCCAGCCAAGGGGACAATAACTACGAGCAGTACTTC. This translates into CASQGDNNYEQYF. Full variable domain (missing parts from reference TRBV19 and TRBJ2-7): DGGITQSPKYLFRKEGQNVTLSCEQNLNHDAMYWYRQDPGQGLRLIYYSQIVNDFQKGDIAEGYSVSREKKESFPLTVTSAQKNPTAFYLCASQGDNNYEQYFGPGTRLTVT.

The chain links TRBV7-2 to TRBJ1-2; the D is unclear. The V end lost 1 base, the J end lost 8 bases, and 20 bases lay between the germline ends. The CDR3 is 16 amino acids. Germline loops: CDR1 SGHTA, CDR2 FQGNSA. CDR3 amino acids: CASSLEKGSRTRGYTF. CDR3 DNA sequence: TGTGCCAGCAGCTTAGAGAAAGGGAGCAGGACTAGGGGCTACACCTTC.

The V call is TRBV4-2, the J call TRBJ2-1; a possible D gene is TRBD1 (7 bases). Germline values: CDR1 LGHNA, CDR2 YNFKEQ. This CDR3 comprises 16 residues. The V gene lost 0 bases and the J gene lost 7 bases, with 16 bases spanning the gap. The CDR3 here is CASSQDGGGQGNEQFF. In nucleotides, the CDR3 is TGTGCCAGCAGCCAAGATGGAGGGGGCCAGGGGAATGAGCAGTTCTTC.

The chain employs TRBV19 and TRBJ1-6, with 10 positions matching TRBD1. Germline assignment: CDR1 LNHDA and CDR2 SQIVND (reference sequence). Trimming at V came to 5 bases and at J to 0 bases, leaving 7 bases not matched to a gene. The CDR3 is made up of 18 amino acids. The CDR3 DNA reads TGTGCCAGTAGTCCCGGGACAGGGGCCGGCTCCTATAATTCACCCCTCCACTTT. It yields the protein CASSPGTGAGSYNSPLHF.

The chain carries TRBV5-6 and TRBJ1-5; tentatively, D is TRBD1 (5 bases). Trimming removed 2 bases at V and 4 bases at J, with 7 bases between. The length of the CDR3 is 13 residues. Germline CDR1 reads SGHDT; CDR2 reads YYEEEE. CDR3 amino acids: CASSFSGNQPQHF. In DNA form, the CDR3 reads TGTGCCAGCAGCTTCTCAGGGAATCAGCCCCAGCATTTT. The full variable domain, completed using reference TRBV5-6 and TRBJ1-5, is DAGVTQSPTHLIKTRGQQVTLRCSPKSGHDTVSWYQQALGQGPQFIFQYYEEEERQRGNFPDRFSGHQFPNYSSELNVNALLLGDSALYLCASSFSGNQPQHFGDGTRLSIL.

To note about this clone: The junction departs from germline at one end; a sequencing error may be responsible. In DNA, the CDR3 is TGTGCCACCAGTGATAGGATGAGGGACAGGGGAGTCCATTTT. It encodes CATSDRMRDRGVHF. V is TRBV24-1 and J is TRBJ1-1; TRBD1 aligns across 10 bases. This CDR3 has 14 amino acids. Germline assignment: CDR1 KGHDR and CDR2 SFDVKD.

The chain employs TRBV6-5 and TRBJ1-2, with 9 bases fitting TRBD1. With 5 bases clipped from V and 7 bases from J, the junction kept 5 bases outside the gene matches. Germline loops: CDR1 MNHEY, CDR2 SVGAGI. The length of the CDR3 is 13 residues. CDR3 coding DNA: TGTGCCAGCAGTCGCCGGGACAGGGCTGGCTACACCTTC. Residues: CASSRRDRAGYTF.

The CDR3 reads CASSPYSGGRSEKLFF. The CDR3 nucleotides read TGTGCCAGCAGCCCGTACTCGGGAGGGAGGAGTGAAAAACTGTTTTTT. The rearrangement joins TRBV5-8 to TRBJ1-4, with D unresolved. Trimming removed 4 bases from V and 7 bases from J, with 20 bases in between. CDR1 SGHTS and CDR2 YDEGEE come from the germline V gene. This CDR3 has 16 amino acids.

The count of this clone is one. The J gene is TRBJ1-5, the V gene TRBV11-2; D is ambiguous. V was cut by 4 bases and J by 8 bases, with 12 bases left in between. There are 13 residues in the CDR3. Germline V gene sequence: CDR1 SGHAT, CDR2 FQNNGV. CDR3 sequence reads: CASSSIPGKPQHF. CDR3 DNA: TGTGCCAGCAGCTCAATACCGGGGAAGCCCCAGCATTTT.

V usage is TRBV19 and J usage is TRBJ2-7; D is perhaps TRBD1 (6 bases). Germline values: CDR1 LNHDA, CDR2 SQIVND (reference sequence). The CDR3 contains 12 residues. Trimming pared 9 bases from V and 3 bases from J, leaving 12 bases between. CDR3 amino acids: CASQGNFYEQYF. For the CDR3, the DNA is TGTGCCAGCCAGGGGAACTTCTACGAGCAGTACTTC.

V is TRBV15 and J is TRBJ1-5; a weak D match, TRBD1 (5 bases). V shed 0 bases and J shed 0 bases, with 18 bases lying between them. This CDR3 has 19 amino acids. The germline V gene encodes CDR1 LNHNV and CDR2 YYDKDF (reference sequence). DNA of the CDR3: TGTGCCACCAGCAGAGATGGTGGGGGTCTCTCTTATAGCAATCAGCCCCAGCATTTT. This encodes CATSRDGGGLSYSNQPQHF. The full variable domain, its missing parts supplied by reference TRBV15 and TRBJ1-5, is DAMVIQNPRYQVTQFGKPVTLSCSQTLNHNVMYWYQQKSSQAPKLLFHYYDKDFNNEADTPDNFQSRRPNTSFCFLDIRSPGLGDTAMYLCATSRDGGGLSYSNQPQHFGDGTRLSIL.

This clone was seen a single time. The genes are TRBV11-3 and TRBJ1-1, with 8 bases that match TRBD1. The CDR3 runs 14 residues. Trimming cost V 5 bases and J 1 base; bases outside gene matches: 3. CDR1 SGHNT and CDR2 YENEEA come from the germline V gene. The CDR3 coding sequence is TGTGCCAGCAGCCCGGGACAGGCGAACACTGAAGCTTTCTTT. Translating gives CASSPGQANTEAFF.

This chain links TRBV2 with TRBJ2-1; 9 nucleotides line up with TRBD2. V lost 6 bases, J lost 7 bases, and 7 bases stayed unmatched. CDR3 length equals 14 residues. The germline CDR1 and CDR2 sequences are SNHLY and FYNNEI. The CDR3 here is CASSQPAGGNEQFF. In DNA, the CDR3 is TGTGCCAGCAGCCAACCTGCGGGGGGGAATGAGCAGTTCTTC.

The chain has TRBV5-1 and TRBJ1-1, with 7 bases aligning to TRBD1. V shed 4 bases and J 0 bases; nucleotides not matched to a gene: 15. The CDR3 runs 18 residues. The germline CDR1 and CDR2 sequences are SGHRS and YFSETQ. DNA for the CDR3: TGCGCCAGCAGCCCAATAAACCGGGACAGAAAGATGAACACTGAAGCTTTCTTT. Its translation: CASSPINRDRKMNTEAFF.

The DNA of the CDR3 is TGTGCCAGCAGTGACGGAGACAATCAGCCCCAGCATTTT. Translation gives CASSDGDNQPQHF. V and J are TRBV6-4 and TRBJ1-5; D is unclear. Trimming took off 2 bases at V and 3 bases at J, with 5 bases between the two ends. CDR3 length: 13 residues. Germline loops: CDR1 MRHNA, CDR2 SNTAGT.

This sequence joins TRBV18 and TRBJ1-1, with 7 bases that match TRBD1. CDR3 length: 15 residues. J lost 5 bases, V lost 3 bases, and 9 bases had no gene match. Germline assignment: CDR1 KGHSH and CDR2 LQKENI. For the CDR3, the DNA is TGTGCCAGCTCACCCAGAGACAGGGCGAGGACTGAAGCTTTCTTT. It encodes CASSPRDRARTEAFF.

V gene TRBV27 combines with J gene TRBJ1-6; the D gene is possibly TRBD1 (5 bases). Trimming shortened V by 3 bases and J by 7 bases, and 16 bases separated the two germline ends. Germline loops: CDR1 MNHEY, CDR2 SMNVEV (reference sequence). There are 16 residues in the CDR3. Written as DNA, the CDR3 is TGTGCCAGCAGTTTCTTCGGGGCTGGAGGAAATTCACCCCTCCACTTT. Residues: CASSFFGAGGNSPLHF.

The chain recombines TRBV5-1 with TRBJ1-3; TRBD1 agrees at 9 bases. The CDR3 runs 15 residues. The germline gives CDR1 SGHRS, CDR2 YFSETQ. The V gene end was trimmed by 2 bases and the J gene end by 6 bases; junction bases not matched to a gene: 6. Here the CDR3 reads CASSFGGQGSNTIYF. CDR3 nucleotides: TGCGCCAGCAGCTTCGGGGGACAGGGTTCAAACACCATATATTTT. Based on the CDR3 plus reference TRBV5-1 and TRBJ1-3, the full variable domain is KAGVTQTPRYLIKTRGQQVTLSCSPISGHRSVSWYQQTPGQGLQFLFEYFSETQRNKGNFPGRFSGRQFSNSRSEMNVSTLELGDSALYLCASSFGGQGSNTIYFGEGSWLTVV.

The J gene is TRBJ2-5, the V gene TRBV12-3 or TRBV12-4; D tentatively reads TRBD1 or TRBD2 (5 bases each). This CDR3 has 13 residues. Trimming removed 3 bases at V and 4 bases at J, with 9 bases between. CDR3 sequence: CASSLRGRETQYF. The CDR3 nucleotides are TGTGCCAGCAGTTTGAGGGGAAGAGAGACCCAGTACTTC.

This clone was detected once. The V and J genes are TRBV4-1 and TRBJ1-2, with TRBD1 matching 10 bases. This CDR3 has 18 amino acids. CDR1 is MGHRA, CDR2 YSYEKL, per germline. After removal of 2 bases from V and 7 bases from J, the junction contained 16 bases not matched to a gene. The CDR3 is CASSQPRGTGEHQGGYTF. As DNA, the CDR3 is TGCGCCAGCAGCCAACCCCGAGGGACAGGGGAGCACCAGGGTGGCTACACCTTC.

This chain connects TRBV6-5 to TRBJ1-2, with D possibly being TRBD1 (6 bases). V gave up 5 bases and J gave up 2 bases, with 9 bases separating them. CDR1 is MNHEY and CDR2 is SVGAGI in the germline V gene. The CDR3 loop spans 13 amino acids. CDR3 DNA sequence: TGTGCCAGCAGTAGGGACAACAACTATGGCTACACCTTC. Protein product: CASSRDNNYGYTF.

The rearrangement joins TRBV7-2 to TRBJ1-5; D not certain. CDR1 is SGHTA and CDR2 is FQGNSA in the germline V gene. This CDR3 is built from 13 residues. Trimming removed 3 bases from V and 3 bases from J, with 6 bases in between. The CDR3 DNA follows: TGTGCCAGCAGCTTGCAGCACAATCAGCCCCAGCATTTT. It codes for CASSLQHNQPQHF.

V usage is TRBV6-6 and J usage is TRBJ2-3; no definite D call. The CDR3 length is 13 residues. V lost 2 bases and J 5 bases, leaving 8 bases between the germline ends. Germline V gene data show CDR1 as MNHNY and CDR2 as SVGAGI (reference sequence). Here the CDR3 reads CASSYGLGDTQYF. The DNA of the CDR3 is TGTGCCAGCAGTTACGGATTGGGAGATACGCAGTATTTT.

This sequence joins TRBV3-1 (or the pseudogene TRBV3-2) and TRBJ2-4; 9 positions match TRBD1. Losses at the gene ends were 1 base for V and 1 base for J; bases not matched to a gene: 5. There are 17 residues in the CDR3. Germline V CDR1 and CDR2: LGHDT, YNNKEL (reference sequence). This CDR3 reads CASSQVGTGWAKNIQYF. CDR3 DNA: TGTGCCAGCAGCCAAGTAGGGACAGGGTGGGCCAAAAACATTCAGTACTTC.

This CDR3 is CAIRKGTSTDTQYF. Here the CDR3 DNA reads TGTGCCATCAGGAAAGGGACTAGCACAGATACGCAGTATTTT. The chain combines TRBV10-3 with TRBJ2-3, with D tentatively TRBD2 (6 bases). The germline V and J ends were trimmed by 6 bases and 0 bases, with 10 bases remaining between them. The CDR3 loop spans 14 amino acids. The germline V gene has CDR1 ENHRY and CDR2 SYGVKD.